This T cell receptor (beta chain) originates from a study of Ad26.COV2.S vaccination and SARS-CoV-2 variants. Clones were read by immunoSEQ multiplex PCR, and TCRdb kept only the in-frame ones, dropping some. The sample has 180,000 or so clones; around 88% are singletons. Overall study results and limits: Non-spike TCR breadth did not differ much between vaccine and placebo recipients. Substantial breadth in spike-specific CD8+ and CD4+ T cell responses was reportedly seen after vaccination. Compared with placebo recipients, vaccine recipients had higher spike-specific TCR breadth. Quantification of TCR breadth and depth may have yielded underestimates of total T cell responses.

Of note for this clone: The antigen is unknown. The junction departs from germline at one end; a sequencing error may be responsible.

CDR1 SGHRS and CDR2 YFSETQ come from the germline V gene. The CDR3 sequence is 13 residues long. The chain is built from TRBV5-1 and TRBJ2-3; D may be TRBD2 (6 bases). The receptor was derived from a human donor who had recovered from COVID-19. The sample was peripheral blood, taken after recovery from COVID-19. The CDR3 loop is CASTLEGPDTQYF. The CDR3 nucleotides read TGCGCCAGCACCTTGGAGGGACCAGATACGCAGTATTTT.